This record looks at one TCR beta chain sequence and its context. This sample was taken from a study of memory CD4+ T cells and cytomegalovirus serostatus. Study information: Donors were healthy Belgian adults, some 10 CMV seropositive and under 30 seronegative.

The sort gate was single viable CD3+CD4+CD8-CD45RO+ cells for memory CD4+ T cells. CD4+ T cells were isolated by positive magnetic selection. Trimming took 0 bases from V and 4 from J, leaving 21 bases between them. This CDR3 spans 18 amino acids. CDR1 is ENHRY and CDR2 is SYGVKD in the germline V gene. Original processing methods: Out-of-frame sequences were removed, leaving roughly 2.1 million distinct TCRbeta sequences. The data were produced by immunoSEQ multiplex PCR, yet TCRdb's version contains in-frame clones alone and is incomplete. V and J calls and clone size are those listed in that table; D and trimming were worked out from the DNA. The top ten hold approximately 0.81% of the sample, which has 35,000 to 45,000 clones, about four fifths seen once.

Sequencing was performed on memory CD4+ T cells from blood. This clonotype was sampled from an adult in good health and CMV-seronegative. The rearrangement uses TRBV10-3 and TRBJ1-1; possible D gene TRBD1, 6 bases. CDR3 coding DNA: TGTGCCATCAGTGAGTCAGAAGGAGTAGGGATAGGGGGCACTGAAGCTTTCTTT. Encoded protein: CAISESEGVGIGGTEAFF.